This entry lists 20 T cell receptor beta chains sequenced from one sample in a study of blood T cell repertoires in COVID-19. Some clones are missing from TCRdb's copy, which holds only in-frame ones; the method was immunoSEQ multiplex PCR. The repertoire holds roughly 70,000 clones, with 87% as singletons. Sequenced input: peripheral blood. All receptors come from a man in his fifties or sixties with active COVID-19.

CDR3 region: CASSMQGRHYGYTF. The CDR3 coding sequence is TGTGCCAGCAGCATGCAGGGTCGGCACTATGGCTACACCTTC. The rearrangement uses TRBV5-4 and TRBJ1-2; TRBD1 might be the D (5 bases). Germline V lookup: CDR1 SGHNT, CDR2 YYREEE (reference sequence). Between the trimmed V and J ends, which lost 4 bases and 3 bases, there was a span of 13 bases. The CDR3 totals 14 residues.

V usage is TRBV5-4 and J usage is TRBJ1-1, with a tentative D call TRBD1 (6 bases). V lost 4 bases and J lost 1, with 17 bases in between. Per germline, CDR1 SGHNT and CDR2 YYREEE (reference sequence). The CDR3 totals 16 residues. The CDR3 is CASSNPRGGPNTEAFF. DNA for the CDR3: TGTGCCAGCAGCAACCCACGCGGGGGCCCGAACACTGAAGCTTTCTTT. Together with reference TRBV5-4 and TRBJ1-1, the CDR3 gives the full variable domain: ETGVTQSPTHLIKTRGQQVTLRCSSQSGHNTVSWYQQALGQGPQFIFQYYREEENGRGNFPPRFSGLQFPNYSSELNVNALELDDSALYLCASSNPRGGPNTEAFFGQGTRLTVV.

The rearrangement joins TRBV27 to TRBJ2-2; TRBD1 matches at 8 bases. Germline V gene data show CDR1 as MNHEY and CDR2 as SMNVEV (reference sequence). Trimming cost V 2 bases and J 6 bases; bases outside gene matches: 11. The CDR3 consists of 17 residues. CDR3 sequence: CASSLRLRQGLPGELFF. DNA of the CDR3: TGTGCCAGCAGTTTAAGATTGAGACAGGGGTTGCCCGGGGAGCTGTTTTTT.

The chain is built from TRBV28 and TRBJ2-2; 9 bases map to TRBD2. Germline V lookup: CDR1 MDHEN, CDR2 SYDVKM. With 6 bases clipped from V and 6 bases from J, the junction kept 5 bases outside the gene matches. The CDR3 length is 14 residues. CDR3 protein: CASSIAGEAGELFF. In nucleotides, the CDR3 is TGTGCCAGCAGCATAGCGGGAGAAGCCGGGGAGCTGTTTTTT.

The V and J genes are TRBV12-3 or TRBV12-4 and TRBJ2-7, with D hard to call. This CDR3 has 13 residues. Trimming took 2 bases from V and 4 from J, leaving 9 bases between them. The chain's CDR3 is CASSLRQTYEQYF. In nucleotides, the CDR3 is TGTGCCAGCAGTTTACGGCAGACTTACGAGCAGTACTTC.

V and J are TRBV7-9 and TRBJ2-3, with TRBD2 matching 8 bases. Trimming at V came to 3 bases and at J to 1 base, leaving 3 bases not matched to a gene. The CDR3 has 15 amino acids. Germline V gives CDR1 SEHNR, CDR2 FQNEAQ (reference sequence). The CDR3 DNA reads TGTGCCAGCAGCTTCCCGACTAGCGGCACAGATACGCAGTATTTT. Its translation is CASSFPTSGTDTQYF.

A single count supports this clone. The chain combines TRBV19 with TRBJ2-2, with D perhaps TRBD1 (5 bases). Trimming stripped 1 base from V and 6 bases from J, with 6 bases between. The CDR3 length is 13 residues. From germline, CDR1 is LNHDA and CDR2 SQIVND (reference sequence). CDR3 nucleotides: TGTGCCAGTAGTATAGTAGGGGCCGGGGAGCTGTTTTTT. Translated: CASSIVGAGELFF.

The rearrangement uses TRBV7-3 and TRBJ2-3, with D possibly TRBD2 on 5 matching bases. Trimming removed 5 bases from V and 6 bases from J, with 12 bases in between. Germline CDR1 SGHTA, CDR2 FQGTGA. This CDR3 contains 13 residues. In DNA form, the CDR3 reads TGTGCCAGCAGCCCCACGGCGGGCGATACGCAGTATTTT. As protein: CASSPTAGDTQYF.

This sequence joins TRBV4-2 and TRBJ2-7, with 7 bases aligning to TRBD1. CDR3 length: 17 amino acids. Looked up from germline, CDR1 is LGHNA and CDR2 is YNFKEQ. V lost 4 bases and J lost 0; bases outside the gene matches: 12. In DNA, the CDR3 is TGTGCCAGCAGCCGTACCGGGACAGAGGGGAGCTCCTACGAGCAGTACTTC. Encoded protein: CASSRTGTEGSSYEQYF.

This clone has more than one count but fewer than ten. J is TRBJ1-2 and V is TRBV6-5, with D possibly TRBD1 on 5 matching bases. V was shortened by 6 bases and J by 4 bases, with 12 bases between the two germline ends. Looked up from germline, CDR1 is MNHEY and CDR2 is SVGAGI. The length of the CDR3 is 13 residues. This CDR3 is CASRPDSAYGYTF. CDR3 sequence (DNA): TGTGCCAGCAGACCCGACAGCGCCTATGGCTACACCTTC.

V and J are TRBV2 and TRBJ2-4, with 10 bases matching TRBD2. J gave up 9 bases and V 4 bases, and 3 bases lay outside the gene matches. This CDR3 contains 13 residues. Germline CDR1 reads SNHLY; CDR2 reads FYNNEI. The CDR3 DNA sequence: TGTGCCAGCAGTGTACTAGCGGGAACCATTCAGTACTTC. Amino acid sequence: CASSVLAGTIQYF.

This chain links TRBV2 with TRBJ2-2, with D possibly TRBD2 on 6 matching bases. Trimming cost V 3 bases and J 4 bases, with 12 bases left between them. Germline loops: CDR1 SNHLY, CDR2 FYNNEI. This CDR3 is 15 amino acids long. The CDR3 sequence: CASSDPGGPTGELFF. DNA for the CDR3: TGTGCCAGCAGTGATCCCGGGGGACCCACCGGGGAGCTGTTTTTT.

The rearrangement joins TRBV19 to TRBJ2-2; D is unclear. Trimming removed 3 bases at V and 4 bases at J, with 9 bases between. CDR3 length: 14 residues. CDR1 LNHDA and CDR2 SQIVND come from the germline V gene (reference sequence). The CDR3 DNA follows: TGTGCCAGTAGTATCGTTATTAGCACCGGGGAGCTGTTTTTT. Residues: CASSIVISTGELFF.

The rearrangement uses TRBV28 and TRBJ1-2; 9 nucleotides agree with TRBD1. Germline lookup yields CDR1 MDHEN and CDR2 SYDVKM. Trimming removed 6 bases from V and 5 bases from J; junction bases left unmatched: 7. There are 14 residues in the CDR3. CDR3 loop: CASSSQGARYGYTF. CDR3 DNA: TGTGCCAGCAGCTCACAGGGGGCGCGGTATGGCTACACCTTC.

The table lists this clone with a few counts. This chain links TRBV7-9 with TRBJ2-7, with a possible D match to TRBD2 (6 bases). The ends were cut back, 5 bases at V and 5 bases at J, with 22 bases in the middle. The CDR3 loop spans 16 amino acids. Germline values: CDR1 SEHNR, CDR2 FQNEAQ (reference sequence). The DNA for the CDR3 is TGTGCCAGCAGCCCCTGGAGGGTTGGTGTCCCCCACGAGCAGTACTTC. Translating it yields CASSPWRVGVPHEQYF.

The chain couples TRBV28 to TRBJ2-1, with D tentatively TRBD2 (5 bases). Trimming left V 10 bases short and J 4 bases short, with 11 bases between. This CDR3 spans 12 amino acids. The germline V gene encodes CDR1 MDHEN and CDR2 SYDVKM. The DNA for the CDR3 is TGTGCCACCATTAAGCGGTACAATGAGCAGTTCTTC. This translates into CATIKRYNEQFF. The full variable domain, rest sourced from reference TRBV28 and TRBJ2-1, is DVKVTQSSRYLVKRTGEKVFLECVQDMDHENMFWYRQDPGLGLRLIYFSYDVKMKEKGDIPEGYSVSREKKERFSLILESASTNQTSMYLCATIKRYNEQFFGPGTRLTVL.

This chain uses TRBV5-8 with TRBJ1-4; 9 nucleotides match TRBD1. This CDR3 is built from 15 residues. In germline, CDR1 is SGHTS, CDR2 YDEGEE. Trimming removed 4 bases from V and 7 bases from J; junction bases left unmatched: 8. The CDR3 nucleotides are TGTGCCAGCAGCCCGAACAGGGGGCGGGGTGAAAAACTGTTTTTT. This gives the protein CASSPNRGRGEKLFF.

The V call is TRBV18, the J call TRBJ2-5, with 7 bases identical to TRBD2. Germline lookup yields CDR1 KGHSH and CDR2 LQKENI. V lost 5 bases and J lost 2; bases outside the gene matches: 8. This CDR3 spans 15 amino acids. Here the CDR3 DNA reads TGTGCCAGCTCAACCTTTAAGGGACTACAAGAGACCCAGTACTTC. Its protein is CASSTFKGLQETQYF.

The rearrangement links TRBV5-5 to TRBJ2-2, with TRBD1 identical over 7 bases. V lost 1 base and J lost 4; bases outside the gene matches: 7. This CDR3 comprises 16 residues. CDR1 is SGHKS and CDR2 is YYEKEE in the germline V gene (reference sequence). This CDR3 is CASSLNAAGGTGELFF. The CDR3 DNA reads TGTGCCAGCAGCTTGAACGCAGCAGGGGGCACCGGGGAGCTGTTTTTT.

The J gene is TRBJ2-5, the V gene TRBV9; 7 bases agree with TRBD1. CDR3 size: 14 residues. From germline, CDR1 is SGDLS and CDR2 YYNGEE. The junction had 10 bases not matched to a gene; V was cut back by 4 bases and J by 7 bases. For the CDR3, the DNA is TGTGCCAGCAGCCCCACGTCAGGGGGTAGGACCCAGTACTTC. Its protein product is CASSPTSGGRTQYF.